Each of the 11 T cell receptor beta chains below was sequenced from the same sample in a study of tumor-infiltrating lymphocytes in primary liver carcinoma (dated by TCRdb to about 2017). The instrument was an Illumina HiSeq 2500. TCRbeta-specific cDNA was reverse-transcribed from roughly 500 ng total RNA using a constant-region primer and ProtoScript II reverse transcriptase. TCRbeta libraries were built with three nested multiplex PCR rounds, a slightly modified ARM-PCR procedure. Multiplex TRBV1-TRBV30 forward primers and a Cbeta reverse primer were used in the first two PCR rounds, each of which was run for 10 to 11 cycles. Through fastp at Q25 and MiXCR, TCRdb rebuilt clones from the public reads, retaining in-frame beta chains. Under each unique CDR3 protein, matching rows form one entry showing the most common genes and DNA. This sample is represented by nearly 45,000 distinct CDR3 sequences; about three quarters of them were singletons. The biggest ten clones account for 19% of the sample.

Total RNA and DNA were co-extracted from about 20-30 mg of bulk tissue with the AllPrep DNA/RNA mini kit, without cell sorting. Input material: liver tumor tissue from sampling region 2. This specimen's cell subset or site label, per the study, means: tumor region T2, inferior pole. These receptor sequences come from a man between 40 and 49 years old with primary liver carcinoma and hepatitis B virus infection.

The CDR3 sequence: CASSSPKNTQYF. CDR3 nucleotide sequence: TGTGCCAGCAGCTCCCCAAAAAACACTCAATACTTC. The chain combines TRBV7-9 with TRBJ2-4; D is undetermined. The CDR3 spans 12 residues. V shed 4 bases and J shed 16 bases, with 17 bases lying between them. From germline, CDR1 is SEHNR and CDR2 FQNEAQ (reference sequence).

A note on this clonotype: The final CDR3 position lacks the conserved phenylalanine or tryptophan, pointing to a likely read error. J is TRBJ2-1 and V is TRBV11-2, with 7 positions matching TRBD2. Germline V gene lookup returns CDR1 SGHAT and CDR2 FQNNGV. This CDR3 is 17 amino acids long. With 0 bases clipped from V and 3 bases from J, the junction kept 8 bases outside the gene matches. The CDR3 region has the DNA TGTGCCAGCAGCTTAGATAAGGACGGGAGGTTCTACAATGAGCAGTTCTCC. Protein sequence: CASSLDKDGRFYNEQFS.

On this clonotype: The CDR3 carries no conserved terminal phenylalanine or tryptophan, so it likely arises from a read error. CDR3 in DNA: TGTGCCAGCAGTTACGAGGTACCCTACCAGTACTTA. As protein: CASSYEVPYQYL. This chain uses TRBV6-2 or TRBV6-3 with TRBJ2-7, with D uncertain. This CDR3 has 12 residues. Germline loops: CDR1 MNHEY, CDR2 SVGEGT. The germline V and J ends were trimmed by 2 bases and 10 bases, with 12 bases remaining between them.

A remark on this clonotype: A junction boundary mismatches the germline segment, possibly from a read error. The V and J genes are TRBV6-1 and TRBJ2-1, with D maybe TRBD1 (6 bases). The length of the CDR3 is 14 residues. Germline V gives CDR1 MNHNS, CDR2 SASEGT. In nucleotides, the CDR3 is TGTACCAGCAGTAGGACAGAGGCTGACAATGAGCAGTTCTTC. Its translation: CTSSRTEADNEQFF.

About this clonotype itself: The germline gene is not matched at one end of the junction; a read error may be the cause. This chain uses TRBV28 with TRBJ2-5; TRBD1 might be the D (6 bases). The CDR3 loop spans 15 amino acids. CDR1 is MDHEN, CDR2 SYDVKM, per germline. CDR3 bases: TGTGCCAGCAATTTACCCAGTCCAGGGGAAGAGACCCAGTACTTC. It encodes CASNLPSPGEETQYF.

For this clonotype: The junction departs from germline at one end; a sequencing error may be responsible. The chain is built from TRBV5-5 and TRBJ2-3, with TRBD1 identical over 11 bases. The CDR3 runs 15 residues. From germline, CDR1 is SGHKS and CDR2 YYEKEE (reference sequence). The CDR3 bases are TGTGCCAACAGCTGGGACAGGGGGAGTTCGGATACGCAGTATTTT. Translated, it gives CANSWDRGSSDTQYF.

This clonotype was recorded many times. The V gene is TRBV4-3, the J gene TRBJ2-3; D is uncertain. CDR3 length: 17 residues. The V gene lost 0 bases and the J gene lost 0 bases, with 13 bases spanning the gap. Looked up from germline, CDR1 is LGHNA and CDR2 is YSLEER. The CDR3, as DNA: TGCGCCAGCAGCCAAGATGGGTCGGCGGAAAGCACAGATACGCAGTATTTT. It is translated as CASSQDGSAESTDTQYF.

The chain joins TRBV11-2 to TRBJ2-2, with D hard to call. CDR3 length: 14 residues. Between the trimmed V and J ends, which lost 7 bases and 3 bases, there was a span of 12 bases. Per germline, CDR1 SGHAT and CDR2 FQNNGV. The CDR3 here is CASNSYSDTGELFF. CDR3 nucleotide sequence: TGTGCCAGCAACTCATACTCGGACACCGGGGAGCTGTTTTTT.

With regard to this clonotype: Its ends do not fully match the called genes, so a read error is possible. The chain is built from TRBV11-2 and TRBJ2-5; weak D call: TRBD1 (5 bases). Germline assignment: CDR1 SGHAT and CDR2 FQNNGV. The CDR3 loop spans 11 amino acids. The CDR3 DNA reads as TGTGCCAGCAGCTTCCGACAGACTCAGTACTTC. Translation gives CASSFRQTQYF.

The chain recombines TRBV28 with TRBJ2-2; D is tentatively TRBD1 or TRBD2 (5 bases each). The CDR3 loop spans 15 amino acids. Germline V gene data show CDR1 as MDHEN and CDR2 as SYDVKM. CDR3 sequence reads: CTCSPAGTDVGELFF. In DNA, the CDR3 is TGTACCTGCAGCCCCGCCGGGACGGACGTTGGGGAGCTGTTTTTT.

The table lists this clonotype with a few counts. The rearrangement uses TRBV7-3 and TRBJ2-3, with a tentative D call TRBD2 (6 bases). CDR1 SGHTA and CDR2 FQGTGA come from the germline V gene. CDR3 size: 14 residues. The V and J ends lost 2 bases and 5 bases respectively, with 11 bases between them. CDR3 loop: CASSLGAGRDTQYF. The CDR3 nucleotides are TGTGCCAGCAGCTTAGGAGCCGGGAGAGATACGCAGTATTTT.